What follows is one TCR beta chain and its context. As yet, its antigen is unknown. These data are taken from a study of beta chain features in type 1 diabetes. General study points: A moderate, significant TCRB CDR3 shortening appeared in type 1 diabetes across four CD4+ subsets. Naive, central memory and Treg TCRB repertoires appeared more alike in patients than in healthy donors.

Expressed TCRB transcripts were sequenced because the isolated RNA had all been reverse transcribed beforehand. The protocol was immunoSEQ multiplex PCR, while the TCRdb copy is restricted to in-frame clones and leaves out a portion. The sample has about 140,000 clones, 6.9% seen once. The CDR3 runs to 16 residues. The germline V and J ends were trimmed by 5 bases and 2 bases, with 17 bases remaining between them. Germline lookup yields CDR1 SEHNR and CDR2 FQNEAQ (reference sequence). This sequence was found in a woman in her 30s in good health. Sequences were obtained from central memory CD4+ T cells from blood. The V and J genes are TRBV7-9 and TRBJ2-3; D not certain. DNA for the CDR3: TGTGCCAGCAGCCTAAGATCTTCAAAACTCACAGATACGCAGTATTTT. This encodes CASSLRSSKLTDTQYF.